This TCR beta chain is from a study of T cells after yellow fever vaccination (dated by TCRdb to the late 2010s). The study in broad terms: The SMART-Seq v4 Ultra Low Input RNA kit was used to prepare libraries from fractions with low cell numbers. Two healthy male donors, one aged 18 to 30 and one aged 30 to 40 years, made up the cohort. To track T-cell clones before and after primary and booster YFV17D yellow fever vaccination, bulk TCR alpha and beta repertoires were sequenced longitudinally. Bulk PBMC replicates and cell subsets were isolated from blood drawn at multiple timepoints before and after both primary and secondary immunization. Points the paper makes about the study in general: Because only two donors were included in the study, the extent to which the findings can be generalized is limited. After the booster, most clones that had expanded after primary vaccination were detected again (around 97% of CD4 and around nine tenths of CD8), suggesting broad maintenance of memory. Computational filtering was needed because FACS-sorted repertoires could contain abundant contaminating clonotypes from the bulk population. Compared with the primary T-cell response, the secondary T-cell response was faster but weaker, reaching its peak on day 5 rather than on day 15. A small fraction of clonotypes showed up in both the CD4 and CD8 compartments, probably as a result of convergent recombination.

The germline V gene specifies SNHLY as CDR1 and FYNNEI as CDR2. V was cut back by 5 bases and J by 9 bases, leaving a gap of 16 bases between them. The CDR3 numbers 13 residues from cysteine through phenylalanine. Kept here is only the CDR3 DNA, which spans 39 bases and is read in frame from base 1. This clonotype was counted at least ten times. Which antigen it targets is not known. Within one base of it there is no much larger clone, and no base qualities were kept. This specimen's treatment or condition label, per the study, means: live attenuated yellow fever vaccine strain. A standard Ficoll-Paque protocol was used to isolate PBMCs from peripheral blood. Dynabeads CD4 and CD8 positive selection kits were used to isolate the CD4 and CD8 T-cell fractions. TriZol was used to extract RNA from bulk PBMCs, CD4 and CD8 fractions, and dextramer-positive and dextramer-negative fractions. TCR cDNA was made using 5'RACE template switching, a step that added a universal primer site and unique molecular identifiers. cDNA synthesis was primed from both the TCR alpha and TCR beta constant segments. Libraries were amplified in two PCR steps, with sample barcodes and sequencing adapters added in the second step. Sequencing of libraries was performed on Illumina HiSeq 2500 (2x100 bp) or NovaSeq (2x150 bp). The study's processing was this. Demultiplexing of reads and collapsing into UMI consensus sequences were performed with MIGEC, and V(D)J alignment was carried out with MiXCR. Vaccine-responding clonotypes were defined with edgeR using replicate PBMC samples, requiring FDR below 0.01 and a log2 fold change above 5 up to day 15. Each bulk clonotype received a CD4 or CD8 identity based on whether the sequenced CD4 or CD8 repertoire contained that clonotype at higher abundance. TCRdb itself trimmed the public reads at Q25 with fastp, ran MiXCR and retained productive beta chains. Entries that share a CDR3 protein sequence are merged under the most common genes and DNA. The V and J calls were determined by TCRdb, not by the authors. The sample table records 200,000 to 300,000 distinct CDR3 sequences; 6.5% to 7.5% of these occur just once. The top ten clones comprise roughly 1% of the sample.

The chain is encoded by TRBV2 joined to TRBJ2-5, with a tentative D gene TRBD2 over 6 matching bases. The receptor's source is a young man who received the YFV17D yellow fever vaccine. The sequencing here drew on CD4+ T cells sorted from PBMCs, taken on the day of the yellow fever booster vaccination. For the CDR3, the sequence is CASSPDGPGAQYF. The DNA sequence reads TGTGCCAGCAGTCCGGACGGTCCGGGGGCCCAGTACTTC.